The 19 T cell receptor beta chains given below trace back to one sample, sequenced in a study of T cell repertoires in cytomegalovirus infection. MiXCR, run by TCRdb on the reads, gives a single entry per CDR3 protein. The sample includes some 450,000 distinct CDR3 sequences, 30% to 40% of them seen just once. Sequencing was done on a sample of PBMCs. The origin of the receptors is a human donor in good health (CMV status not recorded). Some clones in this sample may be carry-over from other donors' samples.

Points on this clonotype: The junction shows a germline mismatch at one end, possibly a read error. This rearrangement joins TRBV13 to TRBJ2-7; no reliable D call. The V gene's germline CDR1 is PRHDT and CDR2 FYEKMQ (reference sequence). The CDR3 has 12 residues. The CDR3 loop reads CASRLTEYEQYF. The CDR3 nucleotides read TGTGCCAGCCGCTTAACGGAGTACGAGCAGTACTTC.

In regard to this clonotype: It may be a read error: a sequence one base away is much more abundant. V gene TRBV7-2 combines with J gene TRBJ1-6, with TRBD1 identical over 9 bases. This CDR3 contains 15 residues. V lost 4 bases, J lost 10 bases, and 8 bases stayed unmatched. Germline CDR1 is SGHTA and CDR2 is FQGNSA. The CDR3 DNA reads TGTGCCAGCAGCTCCGGGACAGGGTGGTACTCACCCCTCCACTTT. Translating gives CASSSGTGWYSPLHF.

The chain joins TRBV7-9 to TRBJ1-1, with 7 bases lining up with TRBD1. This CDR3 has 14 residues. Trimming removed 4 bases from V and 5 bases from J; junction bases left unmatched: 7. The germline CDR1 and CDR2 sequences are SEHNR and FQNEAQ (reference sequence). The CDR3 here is CASSSPGQKTEAFF. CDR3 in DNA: TGTGCCAGCAGCTCCCCGGGACAGAAGACTGAAGCTTTCTTT.

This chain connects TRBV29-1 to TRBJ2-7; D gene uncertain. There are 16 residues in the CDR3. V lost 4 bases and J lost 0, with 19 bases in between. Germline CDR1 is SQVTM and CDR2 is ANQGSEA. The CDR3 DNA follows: TGCAGCGTTGGATGGATGCCCGGGTCGAGCTCCTACGAGCAGTACTTC. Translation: CSVGWMPGSSSYEQYF.

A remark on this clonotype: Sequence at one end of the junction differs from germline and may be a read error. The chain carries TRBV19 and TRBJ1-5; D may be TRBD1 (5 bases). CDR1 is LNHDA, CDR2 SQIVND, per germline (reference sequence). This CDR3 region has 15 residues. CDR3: CASSSLRQTNHPQHF. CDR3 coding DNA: TGTGCCAGTAGTTCATTGCGACAGACTAATCATCCCCAGCATTTT. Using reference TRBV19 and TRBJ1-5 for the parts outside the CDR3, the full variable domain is DGGITQSPKYLFRKEGQNVTLSCEQNLNHDAMYWYRQDPGQGLRLIYYSQIVNDFQKGDIAEGYSVSREKKESFPLTVTSAQKNPTAFYLCASSSLRQTNHPQHFGDGTRLSIL.

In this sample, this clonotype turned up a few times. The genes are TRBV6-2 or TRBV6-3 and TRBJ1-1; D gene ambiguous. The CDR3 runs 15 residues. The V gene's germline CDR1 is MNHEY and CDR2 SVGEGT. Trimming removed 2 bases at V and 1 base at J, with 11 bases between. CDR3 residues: CASSYPQNANTEAFF. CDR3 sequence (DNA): TGTGCCAGCAGTTACCCCCAGAACGCGAACACTGAAGCTTTCTTT.

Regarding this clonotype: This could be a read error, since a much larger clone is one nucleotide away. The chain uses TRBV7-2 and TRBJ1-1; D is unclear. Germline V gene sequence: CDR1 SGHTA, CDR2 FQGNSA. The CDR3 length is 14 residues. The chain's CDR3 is CASSLSQMNPEAFF. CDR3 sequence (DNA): TGTGCCAGCAGCTTATCCCAGATGAACCCTGAAGCTTTCTTT.

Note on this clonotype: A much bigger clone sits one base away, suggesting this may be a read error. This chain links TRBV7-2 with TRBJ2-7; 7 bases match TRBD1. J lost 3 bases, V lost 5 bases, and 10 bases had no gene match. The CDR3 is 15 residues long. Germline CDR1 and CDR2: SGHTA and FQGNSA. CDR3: CASSHVGPGGYEQYF. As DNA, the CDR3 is TGTGCCAGCAGCCACGTAGGGCCAGGGGGCTACGAGCAGTACTTC.

CDR3 region: CASSLDGRGYTF. CDR3 nucleotide sequence: TGTGCCAGCAGCTTAGATGGGAGGGGCTACACCTTC. The chain uses TRBV11-2 and TRBJ1-2; D unclear. V was pared by 0 bases and J by 8 bases, with 7 bases between. The germline V gene has CDR1 SGHAT and CDR2 FQNNGV. This CDR3 region has 12 residues.

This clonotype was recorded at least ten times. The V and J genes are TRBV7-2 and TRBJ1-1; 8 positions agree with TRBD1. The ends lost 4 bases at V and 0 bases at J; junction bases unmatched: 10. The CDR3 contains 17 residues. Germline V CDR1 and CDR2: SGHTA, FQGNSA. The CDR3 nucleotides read TGTGCCAGCAGCTCCCAAGGCAGGGGGCGGGTGAACACTGAAGCTTTCTTT. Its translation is CASSSQGRGRVNTEAFF.

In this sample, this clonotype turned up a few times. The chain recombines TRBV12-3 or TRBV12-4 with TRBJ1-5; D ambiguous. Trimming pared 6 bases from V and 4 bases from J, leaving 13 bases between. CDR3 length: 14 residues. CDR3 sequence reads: CASSPNGRNQPQHF. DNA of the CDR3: TGTGCCAGCAGCCCCAATGGGAGAAATCAGCCCCAGCATTTT.

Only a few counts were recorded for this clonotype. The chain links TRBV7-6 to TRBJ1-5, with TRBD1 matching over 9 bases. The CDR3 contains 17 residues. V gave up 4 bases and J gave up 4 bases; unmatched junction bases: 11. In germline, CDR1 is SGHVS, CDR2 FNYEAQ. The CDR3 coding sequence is TGTGCCAGCAGCTCACCATCCGGGACAGGGAGGAATCAGCCCCAGCATTTT. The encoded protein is CASSSPSGTGRNQPQHF.

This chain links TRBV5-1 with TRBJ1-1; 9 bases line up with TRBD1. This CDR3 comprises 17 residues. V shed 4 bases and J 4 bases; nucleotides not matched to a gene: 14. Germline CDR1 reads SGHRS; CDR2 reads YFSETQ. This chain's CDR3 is CASSHPRTGAFSTEAFF. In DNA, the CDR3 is TGCGCCAGCAGCCACCCGAGGACAGGGGCCTTTAGCACTGAAGCTTTCTTT.

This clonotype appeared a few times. The DNA for the CDR3 is TGTGCCAGTAGGCACCTAGCGGGGGCGACTAACAATGAGCAGTTCTTC. Translation gives CASRHLAGATNNEQFF. J is TRBJ2-1 and V is TRBV19, with TRBD2 identical over 10 bases. The germline gives CDR1 LNHDA, CDR2 SQIVND (reference sequence). The CDR3 is 16 amino acids. V dropped 6 bases and J dropped 5; count of bases not matched to a gene: 10. The entire variable domain, with the rest obtained from reference TRBV19 and TRBJ2-1, is as follows: DGGITQSPKYLFRKEGQNVTLSCEQNLNHDAMYWYRQDPGQGLRLIYYSQIVNDFQKGDIAEGYSVSREKKESFPLTVTSAQKNPTAFYLCASRHLAGATNNEQFFGPGTRLTVL.

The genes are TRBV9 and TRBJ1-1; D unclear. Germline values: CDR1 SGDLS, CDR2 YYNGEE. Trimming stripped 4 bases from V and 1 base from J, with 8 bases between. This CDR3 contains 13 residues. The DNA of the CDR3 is TGTGCCAGCAGCCCCACAAAGAACACTGAAGCTTTCTTT. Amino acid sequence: CASSPTKNTEAFF.

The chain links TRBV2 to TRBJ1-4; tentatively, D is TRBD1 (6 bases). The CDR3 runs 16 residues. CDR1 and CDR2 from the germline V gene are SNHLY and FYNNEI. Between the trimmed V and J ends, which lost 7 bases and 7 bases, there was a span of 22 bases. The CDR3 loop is CASIDYPRGAGEKLFF. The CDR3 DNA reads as TGTGCCAGCATCGACTACCCCCGGGGGGCCGGTGAAAAACTGTTTTTT.

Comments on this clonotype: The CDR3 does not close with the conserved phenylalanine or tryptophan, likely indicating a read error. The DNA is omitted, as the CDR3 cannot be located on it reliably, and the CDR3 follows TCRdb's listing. This chain's CDR3 is CASIMRSRGGQETHSL. The chain recombines TRBV19 with TRBJ2-5; TRBD1 is taken as the D call from the table, unchecked against the DNA. 16 amino acids form the CDR3, both terminal residues included. Germline CDR1 is LNHDA and CDR2 is SQIVND (reference sequence).

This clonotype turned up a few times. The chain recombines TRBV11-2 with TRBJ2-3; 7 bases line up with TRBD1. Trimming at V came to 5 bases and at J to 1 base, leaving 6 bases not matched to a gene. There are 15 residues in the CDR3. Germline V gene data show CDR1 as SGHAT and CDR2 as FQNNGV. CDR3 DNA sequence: TGTGCCAGCAGCCGAACCGGACAGGGCACAGATACGCAGTATTTT. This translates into CASSRTGQGTDTQYF.

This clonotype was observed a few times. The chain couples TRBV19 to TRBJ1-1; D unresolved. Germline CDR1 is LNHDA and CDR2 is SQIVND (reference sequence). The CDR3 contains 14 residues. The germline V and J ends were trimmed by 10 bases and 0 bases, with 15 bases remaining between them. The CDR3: CATRPVFLNTEAFF. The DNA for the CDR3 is TGTGCCACCCGTCCCGTATTTTTGAACACTGAAGCTTTCTTT.